These 28 T cell receptor beta chains originate from one sample sequenced in a study of blood T cell repertoires in COVID-19. Sequenced by immunoSEQ multiplex PCR; TCRdb stores in-frame clones only, minus some. The repertoire consists of a few hundred thousand clones, with 70% to 90% occurring once and the leading ten covering 2.3%. The specimen sequenced was peripheral blood. The receptors were gathered from a woman aged 45-60 years with acute or convalescent COVID-19.

This clone was recorded only once. The rearrangement uses TRBV18 and TRBJ1-1; D remains unclear. V lost 6 bases and J lost 4, with 18 bases in between. From germline, CDR1 is KGHSH and CDR2 LQKENI. This CDR3 is 15 amino acids long. The CDR3 DNA follows: TGTGCCAGCTCCCCTCCTCCGGGTATCAGCACTGAAGCTTTCTTT. This sequence encodes CASSPPPGISTEAFF.

V usage is TRBV5-4 and J usage is TRBJ2-5, with TRBD2 matching over 14 bases. The CDR3 totals 17 residues. Looked up from germline, CDR1 is SGHNT and CDR2 is YYREEE (reference sequence). The J segment lost 5 bases and the V segment lost 4 bases, leaving 10 bases of the junction unmatched. The CDR3 sequence is CASSIGTSGSGVETQYF. CDR3 DNA: TGTGCCAGCAGCATCGGGACTAGCGGGAGTGGTGTGGAGACCCAGTACTTC. The whole variable domain, filled in from reference TRBV5-4 and TRBJ2-5, reads ETGVTQSPTHLIKTRGQQVTLRCSSQSGHNTVSWYQQALGQGPQFIFQYYREEENGRGNFPPRFSGLQFPNYSSELNVNALELDDSALYLCASSIGTSGSGVETQYFGPGTRLLVL.

J is TRBJ1-4 and V is TRBV28, with 7 positions matching TRBD1. Germline values: CDR1 MDHEN, CDR2 SYDVKM. This CDR3 region has 16 residues. V shed 5 bases, J shed 3 bases, and the junction held 9 bases outside the gene matches. The CDR3 sequence is CASSPGRGRANEKLFF. The CDR3 DNA follows: TGTGCCAGCAGTCCCGGGAGGGGGCGGGCTAATGAAAAACTGTTTTTT.

V is TRBV7-2 and J is TRBJ2-5, with TRBD1 identical over 9 bases. The J segment lost 4 bases and the V segment lost 5 bases, leaving 8 bases of the junction unmatched. The CDR3 runs to 15 residues. Looked up from germline, CDR1 is SGHTA and CDR2 is FQGNSA. CDR3 sequence: CASSQQGAQGETQYF. For the CDR3, the DNA is TGTGCCAGCAGCCAACAGGGGGCGCAAGGAGAGACCCAGTACTTC.

This clone is a singleton in its sample. The CDR3 here is CASSASGAVNSPLHF. CDR3 bases: TGTGCCAGCTCAGCATCTGGGGCGGTGAATTCACCCCTCCACTTT. The chain carries TRBV18 and TRBJ1-6, with D possibly TRBD1 on 5 matching bases. The V end was cut by 5 bases, the J end by 7 bases, with 15 bases between. CDR3 length equals 15 residues. The germline V gene encodes CDR1 KGHSH and CDR2 LQKENI.

The rearrangement uses TRBV18 and TRBJ1-5; D unclear. The CDR3 loop spans 13 amino acids. Germline CDR1 and CDR2: KGHSH and LQKENI. Trimming stripped 3 bases from V and 4 bases from J, with 7 bases between. CDR3 protein: CASSPPGNQPQHF. The CDR3 bases are TGTGCCAGCTCACCGCCGGGGAATCAGCCCCAGCATTTT.

This clone appeared a single time. The V call is TRBV3-1 (or the pseudogene TRBV3-2), the J call TRBJ2-2; unclear D gene. The CDR3 runs to 14 residues. Trimming removed 1 base at V and 6 bases at J, with 9 bases between. Germline CDR1 and CDR2: LGHDT and YNNKEL (reference sequence). The CDR3 spells CASSQGLVPGELFF. The CDR3 DNA reads TGTGCCAGCAGCCAAGGGCTAGTCCCCGGGGAGCTGTTTTTT.

This clone appeared a single time. The rearrangement joins TRBV27 to TRBJ2-2, with TRBD2 identical over 8 bases. Germline lookup yields CDR1 MNHEY and CDR2 SMNVEV (reference sequence). Trimming at V came to 7 bases and at J to 2 bases, leaving 6 bases not matched to a gene. The CDR3 is 15 residues long. CDR3 sequence: CASTGLAANTGELFF. The CDR3 DNA follows: TGTGCCAGCACCGGACTAGCCGCCAACACCGGGGAGCTGTTTTTT.

The genes are TRBV2 and TRBJ1-5; possibly TRBD1 for D (6 bases). The CDR3 extends over 16 amino acids. Trimming stripped 4 bases from V and 3 bases from J, with 16 bases between. Germline V gives CDR1 SNHLY, CDR2 FYNNEI. The CDR3 is CASSGDIQGPNQPQHF. The CDR3 DNA reads TGTGCCAGCAGTGGGGACATTCAGGGACCCAATCAGCCCCAGCATTTT.

DNA of the CDR3: TGCAGCGTTTCCAATCCCGGGACAGCAATCTACGAGCAGTACTTC. Its translation: CSVSNPGTAIYEQYF. This rearrangement joins TRBV29-1 to TRBJ2-7; TRBD1 agrees at 7 bases. Germline lookup yields CDR1 SQVTM and CDR2 ANQGSEA. The V segment lost 5 bases and the J segment 3 bases; nucleotides outside the gene matches: 13. The CDR3 is 15 residues long.

The chain combines TRBV6-6 with TRBJ1-4; D not certain. Trimming stripped 1 base from V and 4 bases from J, with 7 bases between. The CDR3 is 14 amino acids. Germline CDR1 and CDR2: MNHNY and SVGAGI (reference sequence). CDR3 DNA sequence: TGTGCCAGCAGTTACTTGGTAGATAATGAAAAACTGTTTTTT. This codes for CASSYLVDNEKLFF.

This clone was seen only a few times. V usage is TRBV6-2 or TRBV6-3 and J usage is TRBJ2-1; 10 bases fit TRBD2. Germline V lookup: CDR1 MNHEY, CDR2 SVGEGT. V gave up 6 bases and J gave up 6 bases; unmatched junction bases: 11. CDR3 length equals 16 residues. The CDR3 spells CASSPLAGEKGNEQFF. In DNA form, the CDR3 reads TGTGCCAGCAGCCCGCTAGCGGGAGAAAAGGGCAATGAGCAGTTCTTC.

The J gene is TRBJ2-7, the V gene TRBV30; 8 bases line up with TRBD1. Germline V gene sequence: CDR1 GTSNPN, CDR2 SVGIG (reference sequence). CDR3 length equals 13 residues. V lost 1 base to trimming and J lost 7 bases; unmatched junction nucleotides: 6. This chain's CDR3 is CAWSAQTGAEQYF. CDR3 in DNA: TGTGCCTGGAGTGCACAGACAGGGGCAGAGCAGTACTTC.

The rearrangement joins TRBV5-5 to TRBJ1-5, with 7 bases aligning to TRBD1. The V and J ends lost 4 bases and 6 bases, in that order; junction bases with no gene match: 10. CDR1 and CDR2 from the germline V gene are SGHKS and YYEKEE (reference sequence). The CDR3 has 15 amino acids. This CDR3 is CASSSTTGVGQPQHF. CDR3 nucleotides: TGTGCCAGCAGCAGTACTACAGGGGTTGGTCAGCCCCAGCATTTT. Drawing the rest from reference TRBV5-5 and TRBJ1-5, the complete variable domain is DAGVTQSPTHLIKTRGQQVTLRCSPISGHKSVSWYQQVLGQGPQFIFQYYEKEERGRGNFPDRFSARQFPNYSSELNVNALLLGDSALYLCASSSTTGVGQPQHFGDGTRLSIL.

The chain links TRBV6-5 to TRBJ2-1, with 10 nucleotides matching TRBD1. This CDR3 region has 15 residues. The J segment lost 1 base and the V segment lost 6 bases, leaving 3 bases of the junction unmatched. CDR1 is MNHEY and CDR2 is SVGAGI in the germline V gene. The CDR3 DNA reads TGTGCCAGCAGGGGACAGGGGACATCCTACAATGAGCAGTTCTTC. Its translation is CASRGQGTSYNEQFF.

The chain recombines TRBV15 with TRBJ1-4, with TRBD1 as a possible D gene (6 bases). CDR1 LNHNV and CDR2 YYDKDF come from the germline V gene (reference sequence). This CDR3 region has 16 residues. Deletions cut 1 base from V and 8 bases from J, with 17 bases between. The CDR3 sequence: CATSRGLPPGEEKLFF. DNA for the CDR3: TGTGCCACCAGCAGAGGACTTCCGCCAGGGGAGGAAAAACTGTTTTTT.

The chain recombines TRBV13 with TRBJ2-1; 11 bases line up with TRBD2. V was clipped by 5 bases and J by 8 bases; unmatched bases: 8. The CDR3 loop spans 15 amino acids. The V gene's germline CDR1 is PRHDT and CDR2 FYEKMQ (reference sequence). CDR3 DNA: TGTGCCAGCAGCCTAATTAGCGGGAGGGTCCATGAGCAGTTCTTC. Residues: CASSLISGRVHEQFF.

The V call is TRBV5-4, the J call TRBJ2-1; D remains unclear. The V gene lost 1 base and the J gene lost 0 bases, with 11 bases spanning the gap. CDR3 length: 16 amino acids. CDR1 SGHNT and CDR2 YYREEE come from the germline V gene (reference sequence). CDR3 sequence reads: CASSLSGWSSYNEQFF. The DNA of the CDR3 is TGTGCCAGCAGCTTGTCCGGTTGGAGCTCCTACAATGAGCAGTTCTTC. Variable domain in full (rest from reference TRBV5-4 and TRBJ2-1): ETGVTQSPTHLIKTRGQQVTLRCSSQSGHNTVSWYQQALGQGPQFIFQYYREEENGRGNFPPRFSGLQFPNYSSELNVNALELDDSALYLCASSLSGWSSYNEQFFGPGTRLTVL.

The CDR3 loop is CASSGAGGTYEQYF. CDR3 coding DNA: TGTGCCAGCAGTGGGGCAGGGGGTACCTACGAGCAGTACTTC. V usage is TRBV28 and J usage is TRBJ2-7; 7 bases map to TRBD1. With V trimmed by 5 bases and J by 2 bases, 6 bases remained unmatched. Germline CDR1 MDHEN, CDR2 SYDVKM. The CDR3 runs to 14 residues.

This chain connects TRBV19 to TRBJ2-1; 9 positions match TRBD2. CDR1 and CDR2 from the germline V gene are LNHDA and SQIVND (reference sequence). The V gene end was trimmed by 7 bases and the J gene end by 1 base; junction bases not matched to a gene: 2. The CDR3 extends over 14 amino acids. CDR3 bases: TGTGCCAGTAAGCGGGAGGCGTCCTACAATGAGCAGTTCTTC. Encoded protein: CASKREASYNEQFF.

This clone was picked up one time. This chain uses TRBV7-9 with TRBJ2-7, with no clear D. Trimming cost V 3 bases and J 5 bases, with 8 bases left between them. The CDR3 contains 12 residues. CDR1 is SEHNR and CDR2 is FQNEAQ in the germline V gene (reference sequence). Written as DNA, the CDR3 is TGTGCCAGCAGCTTTAGTTTTGACGAGCAGTACTTC. It encodes CASSFSFDEQYF.

This sequence joins TRBV25-1 and TRBJ2-2; tentatively, D is TRBD1 (7 bases). V was cut by 5 bases and J by 3 bases, with 13 bases left in between. Germline lookup yields CDR1 MGHDK and CDR2 SYGVNS. This CDR3 has 15 residues. The CDR3 protein is CASSRQGGDTGELFF. As DNA, the CDR3 is TGTGCCAGCAGTAGGCAGGGGGGAGACACCGGGGAGCTGTTTTTT.

J is TRBJ2-5 and V is TRBV6-6, with 10 bases that match TRBD1. Germline trimming cut 1 base from V and 5 bases from J; bases unmatched to any gene: 7. The CDR3 contains 16 residues. Germline V gives CDR1 MNHNY, CDR2 SVGAGI (reference sequence). CDR3 protein: CASSYYRTGGTETQYF. The CDR3 DNA sequence: TGTGCCAGCAGTTACTACCGGACAGGGGGGACGGAGACCCAGTACTTC.

The chain combines TRBV6-1 with TRBJ1-1, with D maybe TRBD1 (5 bases). The germline gives CDR1 MNHNS, CDR2 SASEGT. The V and J ends lost 1 base and 1 base respectively, with 10 bases between them. The CDR3 spans 15 residues. CDR3 DNA: TGTGCCAGCAGTGAAGGTTCAGGGTGGAACACTGAAGCTTTCTTT. Protein: CASSEGSGWNTEAFF.

As to this clone: The same CDR3 also results from other DNA sequences found in this sample. V gene TRBV11-2 combines with J gene TRBJ2-5; 9 nucleotides align to TRBD2. Germline assignment: CDR1 SGHAT and CDR2 FQNNGV. V lost 5 bases, J lost 5 bases, and 6 bases stayed unmatched. The CDR3 has 14 residues. CDR3 amino acids: CASSPTTSGETQYF. The CDR3 bases are TGTGCCAGCAGCCCGACGACTAGCGGCGAGACCCAGTACTTC.

The DNA for the CDR3 is TGTGCCAGCTCACCACCGTTTGAGACAGGGGGCTCCTACAATGAGCAGTTCTTC. It encodes CASSPPFETGGSYNEQFF. The chain links TRBV18 to TRBJ2-1, with 9 bases fitting TRBD1. The CDR3 totals 18 residues. The junction had 6 bases not matched to a gene; V was cut back by 0 bases and J by 0 bases. CDR1 is KGHSH, CDR2 LQKENI, per germline.

The rearrangement links TRBV7-3 to TRBJ1-6; 9 positions match TRBD1. V gave up 5 bases and J gave up 8 bases; unmatched junction bases: 4. CDR1 and CDR2 from the germline V gene are SGHTA and FQGTGA. The CDR3 spans 14 residues. This CDR3 reads CASSTGGAYSPLHF. CDR3 coding DNA: TGTGCCAGCAGCACAGGGGGCGCTTATTCACCCCTCCACTTT.

V and J are TRBV7-6 and TRBJ2-2, with D possibly being TRBD2 (6 bases). The V gene's germline CDR1 is SGHVS and CDR2 FNYEAQ. Trimming removed 1 base at V and 3 bases at J, with 15 bases between. CDR3 length: 17 residues. The CDR3 sequence: CASSLGGTGVYTGELFF. The CDR3 DNA reads TGTGCCAGCAGCTTAGGGGGAACGGGAGTGTACACCGGGGAGCTGTTTTTT.